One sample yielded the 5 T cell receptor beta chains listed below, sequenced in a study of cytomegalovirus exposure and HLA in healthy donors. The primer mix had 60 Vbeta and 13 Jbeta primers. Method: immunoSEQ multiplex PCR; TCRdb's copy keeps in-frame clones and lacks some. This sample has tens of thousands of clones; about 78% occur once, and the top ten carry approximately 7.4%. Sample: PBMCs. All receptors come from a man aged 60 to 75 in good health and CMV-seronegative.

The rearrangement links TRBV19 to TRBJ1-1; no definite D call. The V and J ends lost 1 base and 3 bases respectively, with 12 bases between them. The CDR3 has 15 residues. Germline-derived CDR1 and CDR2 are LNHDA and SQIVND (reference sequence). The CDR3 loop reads CASSIVGSEDTEAFF. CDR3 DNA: TGTGCCAGTAGTATAGTTGGCAGTGAAGACACTGAAGCTTTCTTT.

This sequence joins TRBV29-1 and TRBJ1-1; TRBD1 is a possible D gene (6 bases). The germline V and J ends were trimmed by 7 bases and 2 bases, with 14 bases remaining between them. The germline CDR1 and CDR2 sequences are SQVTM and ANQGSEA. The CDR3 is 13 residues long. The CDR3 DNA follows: TGCAGCGCTAGGCGGACAGCAAACACTGAAGCTTTCTTT. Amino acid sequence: CSARRTANTEAFF.

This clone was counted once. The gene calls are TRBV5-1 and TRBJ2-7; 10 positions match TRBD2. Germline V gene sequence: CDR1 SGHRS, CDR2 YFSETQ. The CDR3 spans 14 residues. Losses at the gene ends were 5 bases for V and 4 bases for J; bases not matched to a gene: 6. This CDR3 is CASSLAGDVYEQYF. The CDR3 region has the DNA TGCGCCAGCAGTCTAGCGGGAGACGTTTACGAGCAGTACTTC.

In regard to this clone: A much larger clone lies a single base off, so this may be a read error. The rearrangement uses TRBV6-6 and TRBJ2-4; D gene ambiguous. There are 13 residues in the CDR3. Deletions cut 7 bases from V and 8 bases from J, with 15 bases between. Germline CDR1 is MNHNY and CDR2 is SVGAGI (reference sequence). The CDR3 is CASIFQATDIQYF. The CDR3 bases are TGTGCCAGCATCTTCCAGGCCACGGACATTCAGTACTTC.

CDR3 in DNA: TGTGCCAGCAGTTCCCCGGGGGAAAGCTCTGGGGCCAACGTCCTGACTTTC. Its protein is CASSSPGESSGANVLTF. The rearrangement links TRBV28 to TRBJ2-6, with D perhaps matching TRBD2 (6 bases). Trimming removed 4 bases from V and 0 bases from J, with 13 bases in between. Germline lookup yields CDR1 MDHEN and CDR2 SYDVKM. There are 17 residues in the CDR3.